This T cell receptor (beta chain) stems from a study of untreated major depressive disorder. Study-level points and caveats: Compared with controls, depressed patients showed more TRBV05-01 (Vbeta 5.1) usage in CD4+ T cells.

Profiling relied on immunoSEQ multiplex PCR, and the TCRdb table lists in-frame clones only, not all of them. The sample has roughly 25,000 clones, about 90% seen once. Germline V gene sequence: CDR1 SQVTM, CDR2 ANQGSEA. V shed 3 bases and J shed 3 bases, with 10 bases lying between them. This CDR3 contains 13 residues. In regard to this clone: What it binds is not known.

Each depressed patient was matched pairwise with a non-depressed control on sex, age, current smoking status and body mass index. Every participant had European ancestry. Patients had taken no psychiatric medication, including antidepressants, for at least 8 weeks before enrollment. The chain recombines TRBV29-1 with TRBJ2-3, with D unclear. The TCR was taken from a woman aged 25 to 39 with major depressive disorder. Sequenced input: CD4+ T cells from PBMCs. The CDR3 region has the DNA TGCAGCGTTGACTCGGGCGCGACAGATACGCAGTATTTT. The encoded protein is CSVDSGATDTQYF.